This T cell receptor (beta chain) appears in the sequencing data of a study of glioma-infiltrating T cells. Amplification of TCR alpha and beta CDR3 regions from RNA used iRepertoire nested multiplex PCR. TCRdb itself ran the multiplex PCR reads through MiXCR, one entry per CDR3 protein. The sample consists of approximately 89,000 distinct CDR3 sequences, under 30% of them appearing once. CDR3 length: 15 residues. Trimming removed 9 bases from V and 1 base from J; junction bases left unmatched: 10. CDR1 is KGHDR and CDR2 is SFDVKD in the germline V gene. This clonotype was detected ten times or more. This receptor was taken from a human donor with low-grade glioma or glioblastoma, undergoing nonglioma brain surgery, or in good health (not recorded which). V and J are TRBV24-1 and TRBJ1-1; 7 bases line up with TRBD1. Sequencing was carried out using glioma tissue, nonneoplastic brain tissue, or PBMCs (not recorded which). CDR3 bases: TGTGCCACCGTCCCGGGGGGACAGAAGAACACTGAAGCTTTCTTT. Residues: CATVPGGQKNTEAFF.